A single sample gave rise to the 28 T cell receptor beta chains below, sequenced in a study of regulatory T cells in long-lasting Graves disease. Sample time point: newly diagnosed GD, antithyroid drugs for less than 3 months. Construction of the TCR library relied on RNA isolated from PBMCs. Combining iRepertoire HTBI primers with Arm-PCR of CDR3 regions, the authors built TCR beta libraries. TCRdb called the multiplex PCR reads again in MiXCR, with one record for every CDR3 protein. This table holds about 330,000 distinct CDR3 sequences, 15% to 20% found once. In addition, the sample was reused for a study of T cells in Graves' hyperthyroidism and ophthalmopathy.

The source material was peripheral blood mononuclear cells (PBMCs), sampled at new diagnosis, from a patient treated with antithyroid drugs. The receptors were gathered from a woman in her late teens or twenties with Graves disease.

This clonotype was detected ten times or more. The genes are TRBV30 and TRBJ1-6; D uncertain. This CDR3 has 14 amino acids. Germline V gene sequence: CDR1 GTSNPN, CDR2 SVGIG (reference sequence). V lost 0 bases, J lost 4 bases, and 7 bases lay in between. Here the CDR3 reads CAWSVRRYNSPLHF. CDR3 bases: TGTGCCTGGAGTGTTCGGCGGTATAATTCACCCCTCCACTTT. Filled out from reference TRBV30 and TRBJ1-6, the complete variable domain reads SQTIHQWPATLVQPVGSPLSLECTVEGTSNPNLYWYRQAAGRGLQLLFYSVGIGQISSEVPQNLSASRPQDRQFILSSKKLLLSDSGFYLCAWSVRRYNSPLHFGNGTRLTVT.

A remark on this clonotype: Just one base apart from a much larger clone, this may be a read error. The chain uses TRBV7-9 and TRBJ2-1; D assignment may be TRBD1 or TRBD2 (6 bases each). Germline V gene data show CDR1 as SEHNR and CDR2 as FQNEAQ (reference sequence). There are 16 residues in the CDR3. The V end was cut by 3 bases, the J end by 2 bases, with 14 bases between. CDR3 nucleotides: TGTGCCAGCAGCTTTAACGGGGGCTTTACCTACAATGAGCAGTTCTTC. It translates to CASSFNGGFTYNEQFF.

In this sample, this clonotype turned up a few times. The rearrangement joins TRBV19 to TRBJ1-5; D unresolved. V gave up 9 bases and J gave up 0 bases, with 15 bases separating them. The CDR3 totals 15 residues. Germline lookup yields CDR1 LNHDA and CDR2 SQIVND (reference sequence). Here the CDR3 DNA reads TGTGCCAGCGACATAGTAGGAGCTAGCAATCAGCCCCAGCATTTT. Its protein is CASDIVGASNQPQHF.

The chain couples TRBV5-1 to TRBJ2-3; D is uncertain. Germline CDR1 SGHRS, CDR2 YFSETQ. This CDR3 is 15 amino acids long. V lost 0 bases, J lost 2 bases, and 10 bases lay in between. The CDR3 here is CASSLGAPATDTQYF. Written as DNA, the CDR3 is TGCGCCAGCAGCTTGGGCGCACCCGCCACAGATACGCAGTATTTT.

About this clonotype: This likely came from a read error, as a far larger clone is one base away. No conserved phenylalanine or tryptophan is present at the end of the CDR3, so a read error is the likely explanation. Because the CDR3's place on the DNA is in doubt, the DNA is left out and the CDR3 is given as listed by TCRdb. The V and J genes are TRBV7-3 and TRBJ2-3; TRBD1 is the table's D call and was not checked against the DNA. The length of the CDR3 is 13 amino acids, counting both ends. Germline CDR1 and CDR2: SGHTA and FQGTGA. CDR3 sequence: CASSLQGMGTQYL.

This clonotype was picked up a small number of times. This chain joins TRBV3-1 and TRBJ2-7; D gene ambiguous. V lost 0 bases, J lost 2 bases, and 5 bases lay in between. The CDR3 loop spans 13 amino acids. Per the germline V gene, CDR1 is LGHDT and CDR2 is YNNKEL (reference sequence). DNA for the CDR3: TGTGCCAGCAGCCAAGATCTAACCTACGAGCAGTACTTC. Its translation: CASSQDLTYEQYF.

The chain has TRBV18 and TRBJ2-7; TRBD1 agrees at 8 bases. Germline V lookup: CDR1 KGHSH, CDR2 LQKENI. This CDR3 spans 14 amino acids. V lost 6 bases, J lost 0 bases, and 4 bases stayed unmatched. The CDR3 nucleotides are TGTGCCAGCTCGGGCGGGACAGGCTCCTACGAGCAGTACTTC. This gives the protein CASSGGTGSYEQYF.

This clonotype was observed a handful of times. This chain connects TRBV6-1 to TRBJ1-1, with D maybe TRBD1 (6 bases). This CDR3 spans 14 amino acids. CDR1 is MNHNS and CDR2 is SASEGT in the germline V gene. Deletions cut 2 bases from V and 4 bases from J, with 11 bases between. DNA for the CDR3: TGTGCCAGCAGTGAAAGACAGGCGGCCACTGAAGCTTTCTTT. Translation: CASSERQAATEAFF.

In DNA form, the CDR3 reads TGTGCCAGTAGCAAAATTAGCACAGATACGCAGTATTTT. Protein sequence: CASSKISTDTQYF. The chain joins TRBV19 to TRBJ2-3; D not resolved. Germline assignment: CDR1 LNHDA and CDR2 SQIVND (reference sequence). Trimming took 6 bases from V and 0 from J, leaving 7 bases between them. This CDR3 has 13 amino acids.

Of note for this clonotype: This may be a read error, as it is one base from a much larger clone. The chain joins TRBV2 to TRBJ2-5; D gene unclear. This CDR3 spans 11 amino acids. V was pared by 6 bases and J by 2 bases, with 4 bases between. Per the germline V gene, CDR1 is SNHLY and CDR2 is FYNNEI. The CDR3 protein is CASREQETQYF. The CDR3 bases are TGTGCCAGCAGGGAACAAGAGACCCAGTACTTC.

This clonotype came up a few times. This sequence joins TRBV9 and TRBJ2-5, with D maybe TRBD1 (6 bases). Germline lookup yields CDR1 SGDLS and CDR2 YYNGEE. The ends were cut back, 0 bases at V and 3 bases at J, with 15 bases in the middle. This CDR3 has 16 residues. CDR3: CASSVAPDRKKETQYF. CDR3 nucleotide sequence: TGTGCCAGCAGCGTAGCCCCGGACAGAAAAAAAGAGACCCAGTACTTC.

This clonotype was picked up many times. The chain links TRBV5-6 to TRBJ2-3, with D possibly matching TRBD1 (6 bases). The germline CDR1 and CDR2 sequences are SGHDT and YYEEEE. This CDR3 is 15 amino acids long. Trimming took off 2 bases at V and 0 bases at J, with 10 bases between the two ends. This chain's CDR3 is CASSFGQTSTDTQYF. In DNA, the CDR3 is TGTGCCAGCAGCTTCGGACAGACTAGCACAGATACGCAGTATTTT. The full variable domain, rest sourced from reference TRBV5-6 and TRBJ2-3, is DAGVTQSPTHLIKTRGQQVTLRCSPKSGHDTVSWYQQALGQGPQFIFQYYEEEERQRGNFPDRFSGHQFPNYSSELNVNALLLGDSALYLCASSFGQTSTDTQYFGPGTRLTVL.

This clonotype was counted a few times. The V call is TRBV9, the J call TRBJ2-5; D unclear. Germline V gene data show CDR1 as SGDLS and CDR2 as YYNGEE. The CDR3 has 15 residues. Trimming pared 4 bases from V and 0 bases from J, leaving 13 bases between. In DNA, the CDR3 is TGTGCCAGCAGCCCTTTGGGCCGCTACCAAGAGACCCAGTACTTC. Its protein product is CASSPLGRYQETQYF. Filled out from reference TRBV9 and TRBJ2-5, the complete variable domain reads DSGVTQTPKHLITATGQRVTLRCSPRSGDLSVYWYQQSLDQGLQFLIQYYNGEERAKGNILERFSAQQFPDLHSELNLSSLELGDSALYFCASSPLGRYQETQYFGPGTRLLVL.

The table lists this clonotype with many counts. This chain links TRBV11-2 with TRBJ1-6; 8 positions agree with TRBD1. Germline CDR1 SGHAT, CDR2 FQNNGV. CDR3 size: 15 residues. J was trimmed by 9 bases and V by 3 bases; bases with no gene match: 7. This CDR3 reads CASSLSGGAGSPLHF. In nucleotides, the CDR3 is TGTGCCAGCAGCTTGTCAGGGGGCGCGGGTTCACCCCTCCACTTT.

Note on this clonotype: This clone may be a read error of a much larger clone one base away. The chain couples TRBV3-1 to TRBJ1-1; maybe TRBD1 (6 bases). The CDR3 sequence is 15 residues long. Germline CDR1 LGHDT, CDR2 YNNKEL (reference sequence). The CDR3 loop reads CGSSQNTGRHTEAFF. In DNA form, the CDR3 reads TGTGGCAGCAGCCAAAATACAGGGCGACACACTGAAGCTTTCTTT.

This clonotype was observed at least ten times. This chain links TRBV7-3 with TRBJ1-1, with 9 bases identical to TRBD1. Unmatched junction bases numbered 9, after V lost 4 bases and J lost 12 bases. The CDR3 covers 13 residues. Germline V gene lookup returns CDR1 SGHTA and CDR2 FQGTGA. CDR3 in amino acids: CASSSSGTGRSFF. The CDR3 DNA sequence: TGTGCCAGCAGCTCCTCCGGGACAGGGCGCTCTTTCTTT.

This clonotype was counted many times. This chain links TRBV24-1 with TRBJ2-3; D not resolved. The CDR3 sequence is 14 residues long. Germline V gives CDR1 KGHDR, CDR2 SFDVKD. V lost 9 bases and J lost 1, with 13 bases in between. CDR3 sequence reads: CATSRSRGTDTQYF. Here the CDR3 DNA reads TGTGCCACCTCTCGTTCCCGGGGCACAGATACGCAGTATTTT.

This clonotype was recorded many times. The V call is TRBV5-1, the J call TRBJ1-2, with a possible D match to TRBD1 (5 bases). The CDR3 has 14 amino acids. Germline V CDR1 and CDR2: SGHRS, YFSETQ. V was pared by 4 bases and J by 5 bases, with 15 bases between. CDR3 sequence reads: CASSGGAGDYGYTF. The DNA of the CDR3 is TGCGCCAGCAGCGGCGGAGCGGGGGATTATGGCTACACCTTC.

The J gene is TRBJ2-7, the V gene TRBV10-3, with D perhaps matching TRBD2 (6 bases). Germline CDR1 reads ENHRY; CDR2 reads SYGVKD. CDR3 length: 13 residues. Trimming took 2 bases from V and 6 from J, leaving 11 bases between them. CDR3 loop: CAISEGGLLEQYF. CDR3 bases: TGTGCCATCAGTGAGGGAGGGCTGCTCGAGCAGTACTTC.

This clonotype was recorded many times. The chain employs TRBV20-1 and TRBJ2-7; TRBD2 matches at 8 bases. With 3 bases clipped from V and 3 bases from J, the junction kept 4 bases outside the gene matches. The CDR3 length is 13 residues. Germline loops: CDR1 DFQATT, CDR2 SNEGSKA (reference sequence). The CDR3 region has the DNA TGCAGTGCTAGCGGGGGGGCCTTCTACGAGCAGTACTTC. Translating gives CSASGGAFYEQYF.

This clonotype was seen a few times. CDR3 sequence: CSARGLAEVARDYEQYF. The DNA for the CDR3 is TGCAGTGCTAGGGGACTAGCGGAAGTAGCTAGAGACTACGAGCAGTACTTC. The chain couples TRBV20-1 to TRBJ2-7, with 11 bases matching TRBD2. Per germline, CDR1 DFQATT and CDR2 SNEGSKA (reference sequence). CDR3 length: 17 amino acids. With V trimmed by 3 bases and J by 3 bases, 13 bases remained unmatched.

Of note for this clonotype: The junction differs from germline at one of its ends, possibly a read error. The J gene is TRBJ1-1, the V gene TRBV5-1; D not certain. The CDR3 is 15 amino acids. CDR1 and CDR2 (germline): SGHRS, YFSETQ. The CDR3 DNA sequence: TGTGCCAGCAGCCCAGACCGGGGTCAGGACACTGAAGCTTTCTTT. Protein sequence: CASSPDRGQDTEAFF.

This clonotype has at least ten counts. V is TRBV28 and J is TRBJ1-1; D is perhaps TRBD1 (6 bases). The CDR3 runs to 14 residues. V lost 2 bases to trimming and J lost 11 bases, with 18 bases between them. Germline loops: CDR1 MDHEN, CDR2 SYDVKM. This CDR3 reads CASSLAQVEGVAFF. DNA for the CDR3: TGTGCCAGCAGTTTAGCACAGGTGGAGGGGGTGGCTTTCTTT.

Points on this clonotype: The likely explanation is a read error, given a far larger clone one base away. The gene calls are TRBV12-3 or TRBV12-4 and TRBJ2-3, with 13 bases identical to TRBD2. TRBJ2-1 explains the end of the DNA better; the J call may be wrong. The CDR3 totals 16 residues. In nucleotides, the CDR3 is TGTGCCAGCAGTTTAGGGACTAGCGGGGGTTACAGTGAGCAGTTCTTC. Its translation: CASSLGTSGGYSEQFF.

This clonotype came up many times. CDR3 sequence: CSARARSSYEQYF. DNA for the CDR3: TGCAGTGCTAGAGCAAGGAGCTCCTACGAGCAGTACTTC. The chain recombines TRBV20-1 with TRBJ2-7; D unclear. The germline V and J ends were trimmed by 1 base and 0 bases, with 7 bases remaining between them. Germline V lookup: CDR1 DFQATT, CDR2 SNEGSKA (reference sequence). This CDR3 is 13 amino acids long.

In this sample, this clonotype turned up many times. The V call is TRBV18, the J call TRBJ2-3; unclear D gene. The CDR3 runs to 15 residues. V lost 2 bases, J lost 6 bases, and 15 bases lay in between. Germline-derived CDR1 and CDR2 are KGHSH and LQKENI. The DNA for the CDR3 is TGTGCCAGCTCACCAGACCAGCACCCAACGGATACGCAGTATTTT. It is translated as CASSPDQHPTDTQYF.

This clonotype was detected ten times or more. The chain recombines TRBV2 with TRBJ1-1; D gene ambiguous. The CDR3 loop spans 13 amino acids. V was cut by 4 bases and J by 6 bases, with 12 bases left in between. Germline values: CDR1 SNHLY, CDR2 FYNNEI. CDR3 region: CASSGVGVSEAFF. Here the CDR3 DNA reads TGTGCCAGCAGTGGGGTGGGTGTATCTGAAGCTTTCTTT.

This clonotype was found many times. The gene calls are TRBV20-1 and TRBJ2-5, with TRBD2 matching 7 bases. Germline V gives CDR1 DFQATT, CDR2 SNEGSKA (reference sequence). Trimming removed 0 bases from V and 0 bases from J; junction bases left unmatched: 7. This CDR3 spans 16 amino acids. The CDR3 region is CSARDPYAGDQETQYF. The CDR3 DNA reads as TGCAGTGCTAGAGACCCCTACGCGGGAGACCAAGAGACCCAGTACTTC.